This T cell receptor beta chain was recovered during a study of cytomegalovirus exposure and HLA in healthy donors. The length of the CDR3 is 14 residues. CDR1 and CDR2 (germline): SGHRS, YFSETQ. Losses at the gene ends were 7 bases for V and 5 bases for J; bases not matched to a gene: 10. Primers for the PCR totalled 60 Vbeta and 13 Jbeta. Using immunoSEQ multiplex PCR, the repertoire was profiled, and TCRdb retains in-frame clones only, with some absent. The listing records about 130,000 clones. The chain is built from TRBV5-1 and TRBJ2-7; TRBD2 matches at 9 bases. The receptor was derived from a man aged 25 to 40 in good health and CMV-seronegative. Sequencing was carried out using PBMCs. This CDR3 is CASQMGGRAHEQYF. Written as DNA, the CDR3 is TGCGCCAGCCAGATGGGCGGGAGGGCCCACGAGCAGTACTTC.